This T cell receptor beta chain was captured in a study of cytomegalovirus exposure and HLA in healthy donors. Primers: 60 Vbeta forward and 13 Jbeta reverse. The repertoire was sequenced with immunoSEQ multiplex PCR; TCRdb's copy has only in-frame clones and lacks some. Of about 190,000 clones listed, over 60% are singletons. Germline values: CDR1 KGHSH, CDR2 LQKENI. CDR3 size: 19 residues. V lost 3 bases, J lost 0 bases, and 13 bases stayed unmatched. The specimen was PBMCs. V is TRBV18 and J is TRBJ2-1; 8 nucleotides line up with TRBD2. The clonotype was recovered from a woman between 35 and 50 years old in good health and CMV-seronegative. CDR3 sequence: CASSPTPGGGLGSYNEQFF. The DNA of the CDR3 is TGTGCCAGCTCACCTACCCCGGGCGGGGGGCTCGGCTCCTACAATGAGCAGTTCTTC.